The next 14 T cell receptor beta chains were all read from a single sample in a study of blood T cell repertoires in COVID-19. The assay was immunoSEQ multiplex PCR, and TCRdb's table has in-frame clones only and misses some. The sample holds about 70,000 clones, approximately 82% seen once. The specimen sequenced was peripheral blood. Receptors originate from a woman older than 75 with acute or convalescent COVID-19.

V usage is TRBV7-3 and J usage is TRBJ2-3, with a tentative D call TRBD2 (5 bases). In germline, CDR1 is SGHTA, CDR2 FQGTGA. This CDR3 has 14 amino acids. Trimming stripped 4 bases from V and 6 bases from J, with 14 bases between. This CDR3 reads CASSSDSPPDTQYF. The CDR3 DNA reads TGTGCCAGCAGCTCGGACTCCCCACCGGATACGCAGTATTTT.

This clone was seen only a few times. V gene TRBV2 combines with J gene TRBJ2-7; D is possibly TRBD2 (5 bases). Germline CDR1 and CDR2: SNHLY and FYNNEI. CDR3 length equals 15 residues. Deletions cut 6 bases from V and 2 bases from J, with 17 bases between. Here the CDR3 reads CASRVRTGVTYEQYF. CDR3 nucleotides: TGTGCCAGCAGGGTACGGACTGGGGTCACCTACGAGCAGTACTTC.

The chain carries TRBV10-2 and TRBJ1-6, with 7 bases that match TRBD1. The germline V gene encodes CDR1 WSHSY and CDR2 SAAADI. The CDR3 covers 16 residues. V shed 6 bases, J shed 6 bases, and the junction held 11 bases outside the gene matches. The CDR3 DNA sequence: TGCGCCAGCAGGGACTGGACAGGAAGTCCTAATTCACCCCTCCACTTT. Protein product: CASRDWTGSPNSPLHF.

V usage is TRBV19 and J usage is TRBJ1-2; D is unclear. Germline V gene sequence: CDR1 LNHDA, CDR2 SQIVND (reference sequence). Trimming stripped 6 bases from V and 3 bases from J, with 8 bases between. The CDR3 loop spans 12 amino acids. The DNA for the CDR3 is TGTGCCAGTAGGGGAGGGTACTATGGCTACACCTTC. It specifies CASRGGYYGYTF.

The V gene is TRBV27, the J gene TRBJ2-7; 8 nucleotides align to TRBD1. Germline V gene sequence: CDR1 MNHEY, CDR2 SMNVEV (reference sequence). The CDR3 runs 13 residues. V gave up 3 bases and J gave up 11 bases; unmatched junction bases: 9. CDR3 in DNA: TGTGCCAGCAGTTTCCAGGACAGGGATTGGAAGTACTTC. This translates into CASSFQDRDWKYF.

The chain combines TRBV27 with TRBJ1-6; 9 bases are a match to TRBD1. V dropped 5 bases and J dropped 6; count of bases not matched to a gene: 5. The CDR3 consists of 15 residues. CDR1 and CDR2 (germline): MNHEY, SMNVEV (reference sequence). CDR3 loop: CASSPRDRVNSPLHF. CDR3 bases: TGTGCCAGCAGTCCCCGGGACAGGGTTAATTCACCCCTCCACTTT.

The rearrangement uses TRBV27 and TRBJ2-4; D is perhaps TRBD2 (6 bases). The V end was cut by 2 bases, the J end by 6 bases, with 8 bases between. Germline-derived CDR1 and CDR2 are MNHEY and SMNVEV (reference sequence). The CDR3 runs to 13 residues. CDR3 nucleotides: TGTGCCAGCAGTTTAAACGGGAGAAACATTCAGTACTTC. This translates into CASSLNGRNIQYF.

The J gene is TRBJ2-1, the V gene TRBV19; a weak D match, TRBD1 (5 bases). The V end was cut by 3 bases, the J end by 8 bases, with 8 bases between. The CDR3 sequence is 12 residues long. Germline CDR1 reads LNHDA; CDR2 reads SQIVND (reference sequence). The CDR3 DNA follows: TGTGCCAGTAGTATGGCAGGGTATGAGCAGTTCTTC. This sequence encodes CASSMAGYEQFF.

This chain joins TRBV30 and TRBJ1-1, with 8 bases that match TRBD1. Germline assignment: CDR1 GTSNPN and CDR2 SVGIG (reference sequence). The CDR3 covers 14 residues. V lost 2 bases and J lost 6; bases outside the gene matches: 8. The CDR3 DNA sequence: TGTGCCTGGAGTACCACAGGGGGATTCGCTGAAGCTTTCTTT. Its protein product is CAWSTTGGFAEAFF.

This chain uses TRBV3-1 (or the pseudogene TRBV3-2) with TRBJ1-3; D is undetermined. Germline V gene data show CDR1 as LGHDT and CDR2 as YNNKEL (reference sequence). This CDR3 is built from 15 residues. V was cut by 7 bases and J by 2 bases, with 15 bases left in between. CDR3 sequence: CASTPTGSPGNTIYF. DNA of the CDR3: TGTGCCAGCACACCAACGGGAAGCCCTGGAAACACCATATATTTT.

V is TRBV10-3 and J is TRBJ1-2; 9 bases are a match to TRBD1. From germline, CDR1 is ENHRY and CDR2 SYGVKD. The length of the CDR3 is 15 residues. Germline trimming cut 8 bases from V and 8 bases from J; bases unmatched to any gene: 15. CDR3 amino acids: CAIHAPDRGNEGYTF. As DNA, the CDR3 is TGTGCCATCCACGCCCCGGACAGGGGAAATGAAGGCTACACCTTC.

This clone was found a few times. The chain recombines TRBV5-1 with TRBJ1-2; the match to TRBD1 covers 10 bases. Unmatched junction bases numbered 13, after V lost 4 bases and J lost 7 bases. The CDR3 spans 16 residues. Germline loops: CDR1 SGHRS, CDR2 YFSETQ. The DNA for the CDR3 is TGCGCCAGCAGCAGGGACAGGGGAGAAGGTTCCAGTGGCTACACCTTC. Residues: CASSRDRGEGSSGYTF.

This chain joins TRBV6-5 and TRBJ2-7, with 7 bases that match TRBD2. Germline CDR1 and CDR2: MNHEY and SVGAGI. The CDR3 runs 13 residues. J was trimmed by 2 bases and V by 6 bases; bases with no gene match: 4. The CDR3 reads CASSAGGTYEQYF. CDR3 in DNA: TGTGCCAGCAGCGCCGGGGGGACCTACGAGCAGTACTTC.

The gene calls are TRBV2 and TRBJ2-3; 8 nucleotides match TRBD2. The CDR3 spans 14 residues. V lost 6 bases, J lost 8 bases, and 10 bases stayed unmatched. Germline V gene data show CDR1 as SNHLY and CDR2 as FYNNEI. The CDR3 region has the DNA TGTGCCAGCAGATTAGCGGGGCCCGGCGGTACGCAGTATTTT. It yields the protein CASRLAGPGGTQYF. The full variable domain, its missing parts supplied by reference TRBV2 and TRBJ2-3, is EPEVTQTPSHQVTQMGQEVILRCVPISNHLYFYWYRQILGQKVEFLVSFYNNEISEKSEIFDDQFSVERPDGSNFTLKIRSTKLEDSAMYFCASRLAGPGGTQYFGPGTRLTVL.